These T cell receptor beta chains were read from a single sample in a study of a mutant IDH1 vaccine in newly diagnosed glioma. The antigens of these receptors remain unknown. Method: immunoSEQ multiplex PCR; TCRdb's copy keeps in-frame clones and lacks some. Of fewer than 85,000 clones listed, 75% to 85% are singletons. This sample comprised PBMCs, obtained from a glioma patient whose treatment included an IDH1 peptide vaccine. The source is a man aged 40-49 years with glioma. The CDR3 runs from the conserved cysteine through the conserved F or W. Fields, in order: J gene, clone size, CDR3 length, V gene, D gene, CDR3 DNA, CDR3 protein. The D gene is left open where the match is weak. Clone size, where shown, is once, few, many, or a class for clones that have expanded.

J gene: TRBJ2-7; clone size: -; CDR3 length: 17; V gene: TRBV30; D gene: -; CDR3 DNA: TGTGCCTGGAGCGTAAGCGGACCAGCCTCGGTAACCTACGAGCAGTACTTC; CDR3 protein: CAWSVSGPASVTYEQYF
J gene: TRBJ1-2; clone size: -; CDR3 length: 12; V gene: TRBV30; D gene: -; CDR3 DNA: TGTGCCTGGAGTGTACAGGGATATGGCTACACCTTC; CDR3 protein: CAWSVQGYGYTF
J gene: TRBJ1-6; clone size: -; CDR3 length: 17; V gene: TRBV25-1; D gene: -; CDR3 DNA: TGTGCCAGCAGTGAAGCCAGAGGGAAGTTCTATAATTCACCCCTCCACTTT; CDR3 protein: CASSEARGKFYNSPLHF
J gene: TRBJ1-1; clone size: few; CDR3 length: 15; V gene: TRBV7-5; D gene: -; CDR3 DNA: TGTGCCAGAAGCTTAAAGGGACAGGGGGTGACTGAAGCTTTCTTT; CDR3 protein: CARSLKGQGVTEAFF
J gene: TRBJ2-3; clone size: -; CDR3 length: 16; V gene: TRBV19; D gene: -; CDR3 DNA: TGTGCCAGTACCCACCTCGGAGGGGGGCCTCCAGATACGCAGTATTTT; CDR3 protein: CASTHLGGGPPDTQYF
J gene: TRBJ1-3; clone size: -; CDR3 length: 17; V gene: TRBV4-3; D gene: TRBD1; CDR3 DNA: TGCGCCAGCAGCCAAGATCTTCGGACAGGGGTTGGAAACACCATATATTTT; CDR3 protein: CASSQDLRTGVGNTIYF
J gene: TRBJ1-2; clone size: -; CDR3 length: 14; V gene: TRBV7-9; D gene: -; CDR3 DNA: TGTGTCAGCAGAACACCCGGGGCCGAGAGGGGCTACACCTTC; CDR3 protein: CVSRTPGAERGYTF
J gene: TRBJ2-1; clone size: few; CDR3 length: 14; V gene: TRBV5-1; D gene: -; CDR3 DNA: TGCGCCAGCAGCTACAGCCAACCCTACAATGAGCAGTTCTTC; CDR3 protein: CASSYSQPYNEQFF
J gene: TRBJ2-7; clone size: -; CDR3 length: 15; V gene: TRBV28; D gene: -; CDR3 DNA: TGTGCCAGCAGTTTGGGGGGACGGAACAGTCCCGAGCAGTACTTC; CDR3 protein: CASSLGGRNSPEQYF
J gene: TRBJ2-7; clone size: -; CDR3 length: 17; V gene: TRBV5-3; D gene: TRBD1; CDR3 DNA: TGTGCCAGAAGCTTGGTAGGGGACAGTCAAAACTCCTACGAGCAGTACTTC; CDR3 protein: CARSLVGDSQNSYEQYF
J gene: TRBJ1-5; clone size: few; CDR3 length: 15; V gene: TRBV7-9; D gene: -; CDR3 DNA: TGTGCCAGCAGCTCCCCGGGGAGCAGCAATCAGCCCCAGCATTTT; CDR3 protein: CASSSPGSSNQPQHF
J gene: TRBJ2-2; clone size: once; CDR3 length: 14; V gene: TRBV4-2; D gene: -; CDR3 DNA: TGTGCCAGCAGCCAAGAACAGGACACCGGGGAGCTGTTTTTT; CDR3 protein: CASSQEQDTGELFF
J gene: TRBJ1-1; clone size: few; CDR3 length: 13; V gene: TRBV19; D gene: -; CDR3 DNA: TGTGCCAGTAACCGAGGGCCTAACACTGAAGCTTTCTTT; CDR3 protein: CASNRGPNTEAFF
J gene: TRBJ2-7; clone size: -; CDR3 length: 16; V gene: TRBV10-3; D gene: TRBD1; CDR3 DNA: TGTGCCATTCAGGGGGCGTTGGGCACTAGCCGGCACGAGCAGTACTTC; CDR3 protein: CAIQGALGTSRHEQYF
J gene: TRBJ2-1; clone size: -; CDR3 length: 12; V gene: TRBV5-1; D gene: -; CDR3 DNA: TGCGCCAGCAGCTCTTCCTTGGGTGAGCAGTTCTTC; CDR3 protein: CASSSSLGEQFF
J gene: TRBJ1-1; clone size: few; CDR3 length: 15; V gene: TRBV29-1; D gene: -; CDR3 DNA: TGCAGCGTTTTTCCGTGGGGGACGATGAACACTGAAGCTTTCTTT; CDR3 protein: CSVFPWGTMNTEAFF
J gene: TRBJ2-1; clone size: -; CDR3 length: 19; V gene: TRBV27; D gene: TRBD2; CDR3 DNA: TGTGCCAGCAGTTCCAAGAAGGCTCATACTAGCGGGGTTTACAATGAGCAGTTCTTC; CDR3 protein: CASSSKKAHTSGVYNEQFF
J gene: TRBJ1-3; clone size: -; CDR3 length: 15; V gene: TRBV10-2; D gene: -; CDR3 DNA: TGCGCCAGTTGGCCGGTAAGATACTCTGGAAACACCATATATTTT; CDR3 protein: CASWPVRYSGNTIYF
J gene: TRBJ2-3; clone size: -; CDR3 length: 17; V gene: TRBV5-4; D gene: TRBD1; CDR3 DNA: TGTGCCAGCAGCTTGCCCGACGGGGACAGTCTCACAGATACGCAGTATTTT; CDR3 protein: CASSLPDGDSLTDTQYF
J gene: TRBJ1-2; clone size: few; CDR3 length: 15; V gene: TRBV9; D gene: -; CDR3 DNA: TGTGCCAGCAGCGTAGAGGGGACAAGGGTCCGGGGCTACACCTTC; CDR3 protein: CASSVEGTRVRGYTF
J gene: TRBJ2-7; clone size: once; CDR3 length: 15; V gene: TRBV9; D gene: -; CDR3 DNA: TGTGCCAGCAGCGTAGGGTCAGGGGAGACGTACGAGCAGTACTTC; CDR3 protein: CASSVGSGETYEQYF
J gene: TRBJ2-5; clone size: few; CDR3 length: 13; V gene: TRBV5-6; D gene: TRBD2; CDR3 DNA: TGTGCCAGCAGCCCCGGGACTATGGAGACCCAGTACTTC; CDR3 protein: CASSPGTMETQYF
J gene: TRBJ2-1; clone size: -; CDR3 length: 18; V gene: TRBV5-3; D gene: TRBD2; CDR3 DNA: TGTGCCAGAAGCCGCCAGGGACTAGCGGGAGGCCAGCCCAATGAGCAGTTCTTC; CDR3 protein: CARSRQGLAGGQPNEQFF
J gene: TRBJ1-1; clone size: -; CDR3 length: 15; V gene: TRBV7-9; D gene: -; CDR3 DNA: TGTGCCAGCAGCTTAGGGGTAGAAGAGAACACTGAAGCTTTCTTT; CDR3 protein: CASSLGVEENTEAFF
J gene: TRBJ2-7; clone size: few; CDR3 length: 16; V gene: TRBV7-9; D gene: TRBD1; CDR3 DNA: TGTGCCAGCAGCTTAGAAGAGGGGACAGGGACCTACGAGCAGTACTTC; CDR3 protein: CASSLEEGTGTYEQYF
J gene: TRBJ2-1; clone size: few; CDR3 length: 15; V gene: TRBV4-2; D gene: -; CDR3 DNA: TGTGCCAGCAGCCAAGGGGGGGCAGAGTACAATGAGCAGTTCTTC; CDR3 protein: CASSQGGAEYNEQFF
J gene: TRBJ2-3; clone size: -; CDR3 length: 15; V gene: TRBV27; D gene: TRBD2; CDR3 DNA: TGTGCCAGCAGTGTAGGACTAGATGGCACAGATACGCAGTATTTT; CDR3 protein: CASSVGLDGTDTQYF
J gene: TRBJ2-1; clone size: -; CDR3 length: 18; V gene: TRBV7-9; D gene: TRBD2; CDR3 DNA: TGTGCCAGCAGCTCTCCGACTAGCGGGGGATCGCGTTACAATGAGCAGTTCTTC; CDR3 protein: CASSSPTSGGSRYNEQFF
J gene: TRBJ1-1; clone size: -; CDR3 length: 16; V gene: TRBV6-1; D gene: -; CDR3 DNA: TGTGCCAGCAGTGAAAGGGTCCCAGGGAGGGACACTGAAGCTTTCTTT; CDR3 protein: CASSERVPGRDTEAFF
J gene: TRBJ2-5; clone size: -; CDR3 length: 13; V gene: TRBV4-1; D gene: -; CDR3 DNA: TGCGCCAGCAGCCAAGTGCTAGGAGAGACCCAGTACTTC; CDR3 protein: CASSQVLGETQYF
J gene: TRBJ2-1; clone size: -; CDR3 length: 20; V gene: TRBV27; D gene: TRBD2; CDR3 DNA: TGTGCCAGCAGTCCACCGCCCCGACTAGCGGGAGGGCTAAAGGACAATGAGCAGTTCTTC; CDR3 protein: CASSPPPRLAGGLKDNEQFF
J gene: TRBJ2-5; clone size: -; CDR3 length: 16; V gene: TRBV30; D gene: -; CDR3 DNA: TGTGCCTGGAGTGCGGCGTGGGGCACCATAGGAGAGACCCAGTACTTC; CDR3 protein: CAWSAAWGTIGETQYF
J gene: TRBJ2-3; clone size: -; CDR3 length: 17; V gene: TRBV5-4; D gene: TRBD2; CDR3 DNA: TGTGCCAGCAGCTTGTTGCGGGAGGGGACTAGCACAGATACGCAGTATTTT; CDR3 protein: CASSLLREGTSTDTQYF
J gene: TRBJ1-6; clone size: -; CDR3 length: 15; V gene: TRBV6-5; D gene: -; CDR3 DNA: TGTGCCAGCAGTTACAGAAGGGGTGATAATTCACCCCTCCACTTT; CDR3 protein: CASSYRRGDNSPLHF
J gene: TRBJ2-7; clone size: -; CDR3 length: 18; V gene: TRBV11-2; D gene: -; CDR3 DNA: TGTGCCAGCAGCTTAGCAGTAGGAGGGCAGACCGGACTTTACGAGCAGTACTTC; CDR3 protein: CASSLAVGGQTGLYEQYF
J gene: TRBJ2-1; clone size: -; CDR3 length: 16; V gene: TRBV9; D gene: -; CDR3 DNA: TGTGCCAGCAGCGTAGGGGTAGGGAGCTCCTACAATGAGCAGTTCTTC; CDR3 protein: CASSVGVGSSYNEQFF
J gene: TRBJ1-6; clone size: -; CDR3 length: 15; V gene: TRBV5-1; D gene: -; CDR3 DNA: TGCGCCAGCAGCTTGGGGCGGGACGTTAATCCACCCCTCCACTTT; CDR3 protein: CASSLGRDVNPPLHF
J gene: TRBJ2-3; clone size: -; CDR3 length: 14; V gene: TRBV2; D gene: -; CDR3 DNA: TGTGCCAGCAGTGCCAACAGGGACGGAGATACGCAGTATTTT; CDR3 protein: CASSANRDGDTQYF
J gene: TRBJ2-2; clone size: once; CDR3 length: 13; V gene: TRBV7-9; D gene: -; CDR3 DNA: TGTGCCAGCAGCTTAACGGACGGATTCTGGCTGTTTTTT; CDR3 protein: CASSLTDGFWLFF
J gene: TRBJ2-6; clone size: -; CDR3 length: 14; V gene: TRBV5-1; D gene: -; CDR3 DNA: TGCGCCAGCAGCGTACCGTCTGGGGCCAACGTCCTGACTTTC; CDR3 protein: CASSVPSGANVLTF
J gene: TRBJ1-1; clone size: -; CDR3 length: 13; V gene: TRBV7-9; D gene: -; CDR3 DNA: TGTGCCAGCAGCTTCGAGGGAAACACTGAAGCTTTCTTT; CDR3 protein: CASSFEGNTEAFF
J gene: TRBJ2-7; clone size: -; CDR3 length: 15; V gene: TRBV5-1; D gene: -; CDR3 DNA: TGCGCCAGCAGCTTGGGGCCAGGCCTCTCCTACGAGCAGTACTTC; CDR3 protein: CASSLGPGLSYEQYF
J gene: TRBJ1-3; clone size: once; CDR3 length: 15; V gene: TRBV7-2; D gene: -; CDR3 DNA: TGTGCCAGCAGCTACGACGGGTCCTCTGGAAACACCATATATTTT; CDR3 protein: CASSYDGSSGNTIYF
J gene: TRBJ1-5; clone size: -; CDR3 length: 14; V gene: TRBV19; D gene: -; CDR3 DNA: TGTGCCAGTAGTATAGAGTCAGGGATTCAGCCCCAGCATTTT; CDR3 protein: CASSIESGIQPQHF
J gene: TRBJ2-7; clone size: -; CDR3 length: 12; V gene: TRBV4-3; D gene: -; CDR3 DNA: TGCGCCAGCAGCCCCCGTCAGGGCGAGCAGTACTTC; CDR3 protein: CASSPRQGEQYF
J gene: TRBJ1-1; clone size: -; CDR3 length: 14; V gene: TRBV19; D gene: -; CDR3 DNA: TGTGCCAGTAGTATAGATGGGGCCGAGAGTACAGCTTTCTTT; CDR3 protein: CASSIDGAESTAFF
J gene: TRBJ2-7; clone size: -; CDR3 length: 11; V gene: TRBV29-1; D gene: -; CDR3 DNA: TGCAGCGTTGACAGCTCCTACGAGCAGTACTTC; CDR3 protein: CSVDSSYEQYF
J gene: TRBJ1-4; clone size: once; CDR3 length: 15; V gene: TRBV11-2; D gene: -; CDR3 DNA: TGTGCCAGCAGCTTCAGGGCGGCCACTAATGAAAAACTGTTTTTT; CDR3 protein: CASSFRAATNEKLFF
J gene: TRBJ1-4; clone size: once; CDR3 length: 15; V gene: TRBV6-4; D gene: -; CDR3 DNA: TGTGCCAGCAGTATACAGGCTACAACTAATGAAAAACTGTTTTTT; CDR3 protein: CASSIQATTNEKLFF
J gene: TRBJ1-2; clone size: -; CDR3 length: 13; V gene: TRBV14; D gene: -; CDR3 DNA: TGTGCCAGCAGCCAAGGTCAGGGTTATGGCTACACCTTC; CDR3 protein: CASSQGQGYGYTF
J gene: TRBJ2-7; clone size: -; CDR3 length: 14; V gene: TRBV7-2; D gene: TRBD1; CDR3 DNA: TGTGCCAGCAGCTTAAGACAGGGCGCCTACGAGCAGTACTTC; CDR3 protein: CASSLRQGAYEQYF
J gene: TRBJ1-5; clone size: -; CDR3 length: 15; V gene: TRBV6-6; D gene: TRBD1; CDR3 DNA: TGTGCCAGCAGTTACTCGGGGACAGGGGAACAGCCCCAGCATTTT; CDR3 protein: CASSYSGTGEQPQHF
J gene: TRBJ1-1; clone size: -; CDR3 length: 15; V gene: TRBV6-5; D gene: -; CDR3 DNA: TGTGCCAGTTTAGCTGGACGAAAGACGAACACTGAAGCTTTCTTT; CDR3 protein: CASLAGRKTNTEAFF